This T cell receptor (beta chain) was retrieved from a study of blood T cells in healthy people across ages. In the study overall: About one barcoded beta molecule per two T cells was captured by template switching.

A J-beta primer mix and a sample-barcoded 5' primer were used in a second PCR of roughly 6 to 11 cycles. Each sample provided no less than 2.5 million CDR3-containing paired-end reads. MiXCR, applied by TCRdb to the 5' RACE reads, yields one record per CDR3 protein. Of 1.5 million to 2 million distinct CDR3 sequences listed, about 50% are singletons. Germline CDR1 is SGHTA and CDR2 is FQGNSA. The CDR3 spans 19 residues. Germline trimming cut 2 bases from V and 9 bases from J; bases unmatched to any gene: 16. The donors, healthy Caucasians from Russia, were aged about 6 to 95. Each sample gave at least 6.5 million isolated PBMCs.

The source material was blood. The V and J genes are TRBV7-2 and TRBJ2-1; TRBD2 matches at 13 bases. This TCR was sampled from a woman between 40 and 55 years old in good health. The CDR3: CASSLSRGTSGAASGEQFF. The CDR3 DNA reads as TGTGCCAGCAGCTTAAGCCGCGGGACTAGCGGGGCGGCGTCTGGTGAGCAGTTCTTC.